This T cell receptor beta chain was sequenced in a study of blood T cell repertoires in COVID-19. The CDR3 is 18 amino acids. Trimming stripped 5 bases from V and 0 bases from J, with 17 bases between. The germline V gene has CDR1 MDHEN and CDR2 SYDVKM. This clone occurred a few times. Original handling: The assay estimated nucleated cells by amplifying reference gene primers. Clones were read by immunoSEQ multiplex PCR, and TCRdb kept only the in-frame ones, dropping some. The V and J calls and clone size are taken from that table; D and trimming were inferred from the DNA. The data hold about 280,000 clones, with 85% to 90% observed a single time.

The V and J genes are TRBV28 and TRBJ2-6, with D possibly matching TRBD2 (5 bases). The receptor was derived from a human donor in a cohort sampled during active COVID-19. Sequenced material: peripheral blood. DNA for the CDR3: TGTGCCAGCAGTCCCCTAGGCAAAGGGAGCTCTGGGGCCAACGTCCTGACTTTC. As protein: CASSPLGKGSSGANVLTF.